These 30 T cell receptor beta chains were all obtained from the same sample, sequenced in a study of cytomegalovirus exposure and HLA in healthy donors. With 60 Vbeta and 13 Jbeta primers, the PCR was carried out. Only in-frame clones appear in the TCRdb table, and some are missing; sequencing was by immunoSEQ multiplex PCR. Among about 130,000 clones listed, approximately 78% were seen once. The sequenced material came from PBMCs. Every receptor here comes from a middle-aged woman in good health and CMV-seropositive.

The V and J genes are TRBV5-8 and TRBJ2-5; perhaps TRBD1 as D (6 bases). Germline CDR1 is SGHTS and CDR2 is YDEGEE. The CDR3 length is 14 residues. V was shortened by 2 bases and J by 5 bases, with 13 bases between the two germline ends. The CDR3 reads CASSLTGKAETQYF. The CDR3 nucleotides read TGTGCCAGCAGCTTAACAGGGAAGGCGGAGACCCAGTACTTC.

The rearrangement joins TRBV30 to TRBJ1-1, with D possibly TRBD1 on 6 matching bases. The CDR3 has 13 amino acids. V shed 0 bases and J shed 3 bases, with 8 bases lying between them. Germline V gene lookup returns CDR1 GTSNPN and CDR2 SVGIG (reference sequence). CDR3 coding DNA: TGTGCCTGGAGTGTACAGGGCGACACTGAAGCTTTCTTT. Translating gives CAWSVQGDTEAFF.

This clone was detected only a few times. CDR3 sequence (DNA): TGTGCCAGCAGCTGGGGCTACAACTCTGGAAACACCATATATTTT. Translated, it gives CASSWGYNSGNTIYF. The V and J genes are TRBV7-2 and TRBJ1-3, with D perhaps TRBD1 (5 bases). This CDR3 is built from 15 residues. Germline V gives CDR1 SGHTA, CDR2 FQGNSA. V was cut by 4 bases and J by 0 bases, with 10 bases left in between.

This chain joins TRBV18 and TRBJ1-3, with a possible D match to TRBD1 (6 bases). V lost 4 bases to trimming and J lost 4 bases, with 14 bases between them. CDR3 length: 15 amino acids. The germline CDR1 and CDR2 sequences are KGHSH and LQKENI. The CDR3 sequence: CASSQETGGGNTIYF. The CDR3 DNA sequence: TGTGCCAGCTCACAGGAGACAGGTGGCGGAAACACCATATATTTT. Full variable domain (rest looked up from reference TRBV18 and TRBJ1-3): NAGVMQNPRHLVRRRGQEARLRCSPMKGHSHVYWYRQLPEEGLKFMVYLQKENIIDESGMPKERFSAEFPKEGPSILRIQQVVRGDSAAYFCASSQETGGGNTIYFGEGSWLTVV.

The chain carries TRBV6-1 and TRBJ2-7, with unresolved D. Trimming cost V 6 bases and J 2 bases, with 14 bases left between them. The CDR3 spans 14 residues. The germline V gene encodes CDR1 MNHNS and CDR2 SASEGT. The CDR3 DNA follows: TGTGCCAGCAGGCATGCCGGGTTGGCCTACGAGCAGTACTTC. Translated: CASRHAGLAYEQYF.

V is TRBV11-2 and J is TRBJ2-1; D is undetermined. Germline V lookup: CDR1 SGHAT, CDR2 FQNNGV. The V end lost 1 base, the J end lost 0 bases, and 4 bases lay between the germline ends. CDR3 length equals 14 residues. The CDR3 loop reads CASSLASSYNEQFF. The CDR3 bases are TGTGCCAGCAGCTTAGCGAGCTCCTACAATGAGCAGTTCTTC.

This chain uses TRBV10-3 with TRBJ1-2; weak D call: TRBD1 (5 bases). Deletions cut 3 bases from V and 5 bases from J, with 13 bases between. The CDR3 runs to 14 residues. The germline V gene has CDR1 ENHRY and CDR2 SYGVKD. The CDR3 DNA reads as TGTGCCATCAGTGATAGTTTGACAGCTTATGGCTACACCTTC. This sequence encodes CAISDSLTAYGYTF.

The gene calls are TRBV19 and TRBJ1-2; D is perhaps TRBD1 (6 bases). The CDR3 has 15 amino acids. V was clipped by 3 bases and J by 0 bases, with 11 bases between them. The germline CDR1 and CDR2 sequences are LNHDA and SQIVND (reference sequence). Here the CDR3 DNA reads TGTGCCAGTAGTATGGGAGGGGGAACTAACTATGGCTACACCTTC. The encoded protein is CASSMGGGTNYGYTF.

This sequence joins TRBV9 and TRBJ2-2, with a weak D call TRBD2 (5 bases). The CDR3 spans 16 residues. The ends were cut back, 0 bases at V and 0 bases at J, with 9 bases in the middle. The V gene's germline CDR1 is SGDLS and CDR2 YYNGEE. Here the CDR3 DNA reads TGTGCCAGCAGCGTAGCTACGGGGACGAACACCGGGGAGCTGTTTTTT. The encoded protein is CASSVATGTNTGELFF.

V usage is TRBV7-2 and J usage is TRBJ2-5, with unresolved D. Deletions cut 3 bases from V and 5 bases from J, with 7 bases between. Looked up from germline, CDR1 is SGHTA and CDR2 is FQGNSA. The CDR3 has 12 residues. CDR3 sequence: CASSFKLETQYF. CDR3 in DNA: TGTGCCAGCAGCTTTAAACTCGAGACCCAGTACTTC.

V and J are TRBV7-3 and TRBJ1-1; TRBD1 aligns across 7 bases. Germline V lookup: CDR1 SGHTA, CDR2 FQGTGA. V trimming: 3 bases; J trimming: 0 bases; junction bases outside the gene matches: 1. The CDR3 totals 14 residues. The CDR3: CASSLTGLNTEAFF. CDR3 sequence (DNA): TGTGCCAGCAGCTTGACAGGGCTGAACACTGAAGCTTTCTTT.

This clone appeared once. This sequence joins TRBV27 and TRBJ2-1, with 8 bases identical to TRBD1. The CDR3 is 15 amino acids. The germline V gene has CDR1 MNHEY and CDR2 SMNVEV (reference sequence). Losses at the gene ends were 3 bases for V and 7 bases for J; bases not matched to a gene: 8. CDR3 in amino acids: CASSFQGAISNEQFF. Written as DNA, the CDR3 is TGTGCCAGCAGTTTCCAGGGGGCAATTAGTAATGAGCAGTTCTTC.

The V gene is TRBV7-9, the J gene TRBJ1-1, with 8 bases lining up with TRBD1. This CDR3 contains 14 residues. Germline values: CDR1 SEHNR, CDR2 FQNEAQ (reference sequence). With V trimmed by 5 bases and J by 4 bases, 6 bases remained unmatched. The CDR3 sequence is CASSTRGLGTEAFF. For the CDR3, the DNA is TGTGCCAGCAGCACCAGGGGGCTTGGCACTGAAGCTTTCTTT.

This chain links TRBV18 with TRBJ1-4; the D gene is possibly TRBD1 (5 bases). V gave up 3 bases and J gave up 0 bases, with 5 bases separating them. This CDR3 comprises 14 residues. Looked up from germline, CDR1 is KGHSH and CDR2 is LQKENI. The CDR3 is CASSPTATNEKLFF. The DNA for the CDR3 is TGTGCCAGCTCACCGACAGCAACTAATGAAAAACTGTTTTTT.

This clone was counted only a few times. The chain combines TRBV6-1 with TRBJ2-7; TRBD1 agrees at 9 bases. Trimming took 7 bases from V and 1 from J; bases not matched to a gene: 5. The CDR3 is 14 amino acids. Germline-derived CDR1 and CDR2 are MNHNS and SASEGT. In DNA form, the CDR3 reads TGTGCCAGCATGGGGACAGGGATTTCCTACGAGCAGTACTTC. Its translation is CASMGTGISYEQYF.

The chain joins TRBV9 to TRBJ2-2; D perhaps matches TRBD1 (5 bases). The CDR3 extends over 17 amino acids. Germline values: CDR1 SGDLS, CDR2 YYNGEE. Trimming took off 0 bases at V and 2 bases at J, with 14 bases between the two ends. CDR3 sequence: CASSVGPAGINTGELFF. The CDR3 DNA reads as TGTGCCAGCAGCGTAGGTCCGGCAGGGATAAACACCGGGGAGCTGTTTTTT.

The chain recombines TRBV9 with TRBJ1-1; D gene unclear. Trimming shortened V by 1 base and J by 3 bases, and 10 bases separated the two germline ends. Germline lookup yields CDR1 SGDLS and CDR2 YYNGEE. The CDR3 extends over 14 amino acids. CDR3 coding DNA: TGTGCCAGCAGCGTATCAACAGTAGACACTGAAGCTTTCTTT. Residues: CASSVSTVDTEAFF.

This clone was counted a single time. This chain joins TRBV6-5 and TRBJ2-7, with 8 positions matching TRBD1. Germline V CDR1 and CDR2: MNHEY, SVGAGI. The CDR3 totals 14 residues. Unmatched junction bases numbered 5, after V lost 2 bases and J lost 5 bases. DNA of the CDR3: TGTGCCAGCAGTTACGGGACAGGAAGAAACGAGCAGTACTTC. Translated, it gives CASSYGTGRNEQYF.

V is TRBV19 and J is TRBJ2-5; D ambiguous. Germline CDR1 reads LNHDA; CDR2 reads SQIVND (reference sequence). CDR3 size: 14 residues. Trimming removed 3 bases from V and 2 bases from J, with 10 bases in between. The CDR3 DNA follows: TGTGCCAGTAGTATTCTTGGGCAGCAAGAGACCCAGTACTTC. It yields the protein CASSILGQQETQYF.

This clone was observed once. V is TRBV6-1 and J is TRBJ1-4; D gene uncertain. CDR1 MNHNS and CDR2 SASEGT come from the germline V gene. The CDR3 extends over 15 amino acids. With 6 bases removed from V and 5 bases from J, the gap between germline ends came to 16 bases. The CDR3 is CASRQGGGLNEKLFF. The CDR3 DNA reads TGTGCCAGCAGACAAGGTGGAGGGCTAAATGAAAAACTGTTTTTT.

This rearrangement joins TRBV13 to TRBJ2-5; TRBD2 agrees at 12 bases. The CDR3 consists of 17 residues. CDR1 PRHDT and CDR2 FYEKMQ come from the germline V gene (reference sequence). With V trimmed by 4 bases and J by 4 bases, 10 bases remained unmatched. CDR3: CASSSWTSGIGGETQYF. As DNA, the CDR3 is TGTGCCAGCAGCTCATGGACTAGCGGGATAGGAGGAGAGACCCAGTACTTC.

This sequence joins TRBV2 and TRBJ2-3, with 11 bases aligning to TRBD2. The CDR3 covers 15 residues. Unmatched junction bases numbered 9, after V lost 6 bases and J lost 7 bases. Germline CDR1 SNHLY, CDR2 FYNNEI. The chain's CDR3 is CASRSSGGAANTQYF. For the CDR3, the DNA is TGTGCCAGCAGGAGTAGCGGGGGGGCCGCAAATACGCAGTATTTT.

This clone is medium-sized. The chain is built from TRBV4-1 and TRBJ1-6; 8 bases agree with TRBD1. The V and J ends lost 3 bases and 9 bases, in that order; junction bases with no gene match: 4. The CDR3 has 14 amino acids. Per the germline V gene, CDR1 is MGHRA and CDR2 is YSYEKL. Written as DNA, the CDR3 is TGCGCCAGCAGCCACCCGGACAGGGTTTCACCCCTCCACTTT. It encodes CASSHPDRVSPLHF.

This clone turned up a few times. V and J are TRBV11-1 and TRBJ2-1; the D gene is possibly TRBD2 (6 bases). Germline-derived CDR1 and CDR2 are SGHAT and FQDESV (reference sequence). Trimming pared 1 base from V and 0 bases from J, leaving 10 bases between. This CDR3 has 16 amino acids. CDR3 loop: CASSLVAGSSYNEQFF. CDR3 DNA sequence: TGTGCCAGCAGCTTAGTCGCGGGAAGCTCCTACAATGAGCAGTTCTTC.

Here the CDR3 DNA reads TGTGCCATCAGTGGTAGACAAGATAACAATGAGCAGTTCTTC. Translation gives CAISGRQDNNEQFF. The V and J genes are TRBV10-3 and TRBJ2-1, with no clear D. CDR1 ENHRY and CDR2 SYGVKD come from the germline V gene. The CDR3 has 14 residues. V lost 4 bases, J lost 5 bases, and 12 bases lay in between.

The chain uses TRBV9 and TRBJ1-2, with D unresolved. The germline V gene has CDR1 SGDLS and CDR2 YYNGEE. V shed 4 bases and J shed 1 base, with 17 bases lying between them. The CDR3 extends over 16 amino acids. The CDR3 bases are TGTGCCAGCAGCCCCCACTCCCTGTACTTTAACTATGGCTACACCTTC. This translates into CASSPHSLYFNYGYTF.

This clone was observed once. The V call is TRBV6-1, the J call TRBJ2-2; D remains ambiguous. CDR3 size: 15 residues. CDR1 is MNHNS and CDR2 is SASEGT in the germline V gene. Trimming left V 2 bases short and J 2 bases short, with 9 bases between. The CDR3 region has the DNA TGTGCCAGCAGTGAATTTGGTACTAACACCGGGGAGCTGTTTTTT. This sequence encodes CASSEFGTNTGELFF.

V and J are TRBV6-5 and TRBJ1-6; D is possibly TRBD1 (5 bases). The CDR3 runs 12 residues. Per the germline V gene, CDR1 is MNHEY and CDR2 is SVGAGI. Trimming took off 10 bases at V and 7 bases at J, with 11 bases between the two ends. In DNA form, the CDR3 reads TGTGCCACCGGTCAGGGAAATTCACCCCTCCACTTT. Translated, it gives CATGQGNSPLHF.

This clone was detected once. Other DNA sequences in this sample translate to the same CDR3. The chain employs TRBV4-2 and TRBJ2-5; 8 positions match TRBD2. The germline V gene has CDR1 LGHNA and CDR2 YNFKEQ. V lost 4 bases and J lost 4; bases outside the gene matches: 14. There are 17 residues in the CDR3. CDR3: CASSRVGTSGRGETQYF. In nucleotides, the CDR3 is TGTGCCAGCAGCCGCGTCGGGACTAGTGGGAGGGGAGAGACCCAGTACTTC.

The DNA for the CDR3 is TGTGCCAGCAGCTTAGGAGCGGTGGGTGGTGCGTTCTTGGGCAATCAGCCCCAGCATTTT. Encoded protein: CASSLGAVGGAFLGNQPQHF. The chain carries TRBV7-8 and TRBJ1-5, with unresolved D. V lost 1 base to trimming and J lost 2 bases, with 24 bases between them. CDR1 is SGHVS, CDR2 FQNEAQ, per germline. There are 20 residues in the CDR3.